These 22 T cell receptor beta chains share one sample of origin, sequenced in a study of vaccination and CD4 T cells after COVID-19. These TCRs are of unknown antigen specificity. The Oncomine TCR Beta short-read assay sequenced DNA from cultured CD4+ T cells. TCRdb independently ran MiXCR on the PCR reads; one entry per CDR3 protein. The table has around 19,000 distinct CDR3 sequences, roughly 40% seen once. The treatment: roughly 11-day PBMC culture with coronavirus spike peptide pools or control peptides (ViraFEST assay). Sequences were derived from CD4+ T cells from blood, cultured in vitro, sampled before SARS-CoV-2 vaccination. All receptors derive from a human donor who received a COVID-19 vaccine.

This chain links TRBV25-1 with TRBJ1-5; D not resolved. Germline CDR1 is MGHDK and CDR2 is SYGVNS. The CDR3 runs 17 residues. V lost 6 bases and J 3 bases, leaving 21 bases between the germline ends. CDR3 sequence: CASRGRVWKGPNQPQHF. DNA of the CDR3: TGTGCCAGCAGAGGTAGGGTCTGGAAGGGCCCCAATCAGCCCCAGCATTTT.

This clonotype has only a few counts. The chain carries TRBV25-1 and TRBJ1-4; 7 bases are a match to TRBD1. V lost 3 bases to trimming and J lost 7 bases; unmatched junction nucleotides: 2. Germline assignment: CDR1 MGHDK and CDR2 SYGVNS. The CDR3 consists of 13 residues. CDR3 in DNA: TGTGCCAGCAGTGACAGGGGGATTGAAAAACTGTTTTTT. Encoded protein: CASSDRGIEKLFF.

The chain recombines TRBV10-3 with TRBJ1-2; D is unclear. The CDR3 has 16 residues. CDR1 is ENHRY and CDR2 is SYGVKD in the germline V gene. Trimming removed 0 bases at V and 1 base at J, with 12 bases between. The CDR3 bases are TGTGCCATCAGTGAGTCGACGATAAGACTTAACTATGGCTACACCTTC. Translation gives CAISESTIRLNYGYTF.

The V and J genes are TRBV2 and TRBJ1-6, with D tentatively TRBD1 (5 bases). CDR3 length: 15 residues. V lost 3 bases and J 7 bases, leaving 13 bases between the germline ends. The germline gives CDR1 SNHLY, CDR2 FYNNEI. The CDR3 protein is CASSESRGRNSPLHF. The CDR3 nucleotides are TGTGCCAGCAGTGAGAGTAGGGGCCGGAATTCACCCCTCCACTTT.

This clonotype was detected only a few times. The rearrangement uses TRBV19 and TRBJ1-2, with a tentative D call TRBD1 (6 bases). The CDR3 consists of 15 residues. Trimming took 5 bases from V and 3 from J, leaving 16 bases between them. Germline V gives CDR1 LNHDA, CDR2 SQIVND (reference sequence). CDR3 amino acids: CASSLTGLPYYGYTF. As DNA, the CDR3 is TGTGCCAGTAGTCTAACAGGGCTCCCTTACTATGGCTACACCTTC.

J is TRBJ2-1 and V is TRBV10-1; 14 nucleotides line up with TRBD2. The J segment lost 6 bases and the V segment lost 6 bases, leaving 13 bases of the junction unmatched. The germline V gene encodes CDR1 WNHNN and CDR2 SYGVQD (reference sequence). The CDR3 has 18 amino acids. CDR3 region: CASSLIRTSGGPINEQFF. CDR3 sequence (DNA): TGCGCCAGCAGCTTAATCAGGACTAGCGGGGGGCCAATCAATGAGCAGTTCTTC.

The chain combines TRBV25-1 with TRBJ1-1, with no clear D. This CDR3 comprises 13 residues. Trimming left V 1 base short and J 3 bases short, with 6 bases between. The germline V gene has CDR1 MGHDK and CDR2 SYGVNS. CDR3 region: CASSELGHTEAFF. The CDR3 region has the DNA TGTGCCAGCAGTGAATTAGGCCACACTGAAGCTTTCTTT.

The CDR3 bases are TGTGCCAGCAGTTATTTGACAGATTCACCCCTCCACTTT. Residues: CASSYLTDSPLHF. This chain links TRBV6-2 or TRBV6-3 with TRBJ1-6; D perhaps matches TRBD1 (5 bases). The CDR3 extends over 13 amino acids. CDR1 and CDR2 from the germline V gene are MNHEY and SVGEGT. V was cut by 3 bases and J by 8 bases, with 8 bases left in between.

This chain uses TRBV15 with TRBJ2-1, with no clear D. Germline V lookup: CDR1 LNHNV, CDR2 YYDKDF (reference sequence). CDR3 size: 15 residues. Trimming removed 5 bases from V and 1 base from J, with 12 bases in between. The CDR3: CATSPRRWSYNEQFF. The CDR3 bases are TGTGCCACCAGCCCTCGGCGGTGGTCCTACAATGAGCAGTTCTTC.

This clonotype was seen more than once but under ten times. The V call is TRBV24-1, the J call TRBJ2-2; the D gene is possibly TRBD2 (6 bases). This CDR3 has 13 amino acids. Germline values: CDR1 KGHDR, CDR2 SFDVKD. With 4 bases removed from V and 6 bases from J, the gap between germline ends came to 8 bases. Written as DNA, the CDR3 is TGTGCCACCAGTGAGTGGGAGGCCGGGGAGCTGTTTTTT. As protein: CATSEWEAGELFF.

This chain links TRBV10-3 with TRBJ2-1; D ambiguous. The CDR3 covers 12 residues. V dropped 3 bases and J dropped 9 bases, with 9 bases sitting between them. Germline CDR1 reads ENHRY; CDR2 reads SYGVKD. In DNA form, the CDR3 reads TGTGCCATCAGTGAAGAGTTAGCTGAGCAGTTCTTC. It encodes CAISEELAEQFF.

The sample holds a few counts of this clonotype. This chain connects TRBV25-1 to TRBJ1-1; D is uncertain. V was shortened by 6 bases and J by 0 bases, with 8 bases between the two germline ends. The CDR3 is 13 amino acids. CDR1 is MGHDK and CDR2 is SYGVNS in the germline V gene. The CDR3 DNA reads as TGTGCCAGCAGCCTCTCGATGAACACTGAAGCTTTCTTT. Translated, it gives CASSLSMNTEAFF.

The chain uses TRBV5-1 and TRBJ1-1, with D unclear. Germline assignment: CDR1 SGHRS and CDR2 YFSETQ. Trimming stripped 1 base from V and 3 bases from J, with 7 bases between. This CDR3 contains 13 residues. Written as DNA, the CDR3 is TGCGCCAGCAGCTTGTCGGCGCACACTGAAGCTTTCTTT. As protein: CASSLSAHTEAFF.

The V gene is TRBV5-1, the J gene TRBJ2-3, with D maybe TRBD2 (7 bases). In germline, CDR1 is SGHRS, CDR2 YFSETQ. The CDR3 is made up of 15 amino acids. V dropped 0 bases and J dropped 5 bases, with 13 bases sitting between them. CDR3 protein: CASSLVSGGLDTQYF. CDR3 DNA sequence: TGCGCCAGCAGCTTGGTCTCCGGGGGGCTAGATACGCAGTATTTT.

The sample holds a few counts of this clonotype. The CDR3 DNA reads as TGTGCCACCAGTGCCTCAGGACAGGGTCAAGATACGCAGTATTTT. This translates into CATSASGQGQDTQYF. This rearrangement joins TRBV24-1 to TRBJ2-3, with 8 nucleotides matching TRBD1. Germline V gives CDR1 KGHDR, CDR2 SFDVKD. CDR3 length: 15 amino acids. The J segment lost 5 bases and the V segment lost 5 bases, leaving 8 bases of the junction unmatched.

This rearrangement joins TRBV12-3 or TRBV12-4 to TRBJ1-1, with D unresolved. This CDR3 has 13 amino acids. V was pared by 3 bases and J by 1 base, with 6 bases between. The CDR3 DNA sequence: TGTGCCAGCAGTTTTGTAGGGAACACTGAAGCTTTCTTT. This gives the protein CASSFVGNTEAFF.

The CDR3 is CAWSVRGGGGTDTQYF. The CDR3 nucleotides read TGTGCCTGGAGTGTTCGGGGAGGGGGGGGCACAGATACGCAGTATTTT. The chain recombines TRBV30 with TRBJ2-3; D possibly corresponds to TRBD2 (7 bases). Germline V CDR1 and CDR2: GTSNPN, SVGIG (reference sequence). This CDR3 comprises 16 residues. The ends were cut back, 0 bases at V and 1 base at J, with 14 bases in the middle.

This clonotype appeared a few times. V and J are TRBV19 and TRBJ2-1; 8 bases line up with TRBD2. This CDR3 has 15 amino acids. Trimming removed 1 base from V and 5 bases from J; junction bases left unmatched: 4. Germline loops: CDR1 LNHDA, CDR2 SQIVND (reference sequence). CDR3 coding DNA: TGTGCCAGTAGTATAGGCGGGGGGATAGACAATGAGCAGTTCTTC. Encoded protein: CASSIGGGIDNEQFF.

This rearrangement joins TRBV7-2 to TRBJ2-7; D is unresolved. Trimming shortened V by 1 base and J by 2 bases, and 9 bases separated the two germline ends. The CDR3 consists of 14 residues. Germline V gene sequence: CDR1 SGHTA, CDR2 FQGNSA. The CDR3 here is CASSLVGSPYEQYF. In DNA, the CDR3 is TGTGCCAGCAGCTTAGTCGGCAGTCCCTACGAGCAGTACTTC.

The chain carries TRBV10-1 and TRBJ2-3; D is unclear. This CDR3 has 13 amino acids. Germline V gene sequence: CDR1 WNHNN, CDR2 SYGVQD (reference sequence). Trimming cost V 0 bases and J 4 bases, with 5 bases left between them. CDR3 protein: CASSESAADTQYF. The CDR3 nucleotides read TGCGCCAGCAGTGAGTCGGCGGCAGATACGCAGTATTTT.

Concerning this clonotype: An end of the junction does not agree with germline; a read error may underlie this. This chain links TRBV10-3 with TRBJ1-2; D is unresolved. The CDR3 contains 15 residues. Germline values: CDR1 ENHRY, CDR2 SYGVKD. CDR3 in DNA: TGTGCCATCAGTGAGTCTAGGTTGTCTGGCTATAGCTACACCTTC. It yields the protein CAISESRLSGYSYTF.

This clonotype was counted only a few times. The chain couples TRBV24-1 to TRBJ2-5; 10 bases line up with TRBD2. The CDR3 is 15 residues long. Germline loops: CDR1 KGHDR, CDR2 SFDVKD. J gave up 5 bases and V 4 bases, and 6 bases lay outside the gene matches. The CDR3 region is CATSDRVSGGETQYF. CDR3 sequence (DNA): TGTGCCACCAGTGACAGGGTTAGCGGGGGGGAGACCCAGTACTTC.